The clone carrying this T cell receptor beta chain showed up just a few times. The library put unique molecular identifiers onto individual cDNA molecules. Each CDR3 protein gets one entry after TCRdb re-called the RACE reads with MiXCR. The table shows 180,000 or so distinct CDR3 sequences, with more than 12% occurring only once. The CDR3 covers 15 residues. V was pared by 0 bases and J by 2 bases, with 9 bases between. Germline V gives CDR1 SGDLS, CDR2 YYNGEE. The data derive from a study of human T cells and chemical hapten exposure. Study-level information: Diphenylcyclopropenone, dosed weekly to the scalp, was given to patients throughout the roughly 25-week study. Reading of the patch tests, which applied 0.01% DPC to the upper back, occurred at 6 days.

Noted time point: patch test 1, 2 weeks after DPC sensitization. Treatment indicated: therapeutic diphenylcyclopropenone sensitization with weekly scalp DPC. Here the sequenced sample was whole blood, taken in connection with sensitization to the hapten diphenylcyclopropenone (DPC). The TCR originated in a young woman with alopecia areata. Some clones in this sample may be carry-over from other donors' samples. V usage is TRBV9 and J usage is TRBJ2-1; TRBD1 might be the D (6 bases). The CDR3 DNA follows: TGTGCCAGCAGCGTAGAGGGGACAACCTACAATGAGCAGTTCTTC. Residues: CASSVEGTTYNEQFF.